These T cell receptor beta chains were read from a single sample in a study of blood T cells in healthy people across ages. TCRdb fed the 5' RACE reads into MiXCR, producing one record per CDR3 protein. The sample includes about 580,000 distinct CDR3 sequences, about 45% of them seen just once. The material sequenced was blood. The receptors come from an older man in good health. CDR3s include the opening cysteine and the closing phenylalanine or tryptophan. Each record gives: clone size, D gene, V gene, J gene, CDR3 DNA, CDR3 protein. A D gene is named only where the DNA matches it firmly. Clone size appears in some rows only: once, few, many, or a class for an expanded clone.

few	.	TRBV7-9	TRBJ2-7	TGTGCCAGCAGCACCGACAGGCACGAGCAGTACTTC	CASSTDRHEQYF
few	TRBD1	TRBV20-1	TRBJ1-1	TGCAGTGCTAGAGATCAGACAGGGTTGAACACTGAAGCTTTCTTT	CSARDQTGLNTEAFF
few	TRBD1	TRBV7-9	TRBJ2-5	TGTGCCAGCAGCTCGGGACAGGGCGTAGGGGAGACCCAGTACTTC	CASSSGQGVGETQYF
.	TRBD2	TRBV12-3/TRBV12-4	TRBJ2-2	TGTGCCAGCAGTCCAAGGACGACTAGCGGCCCCGGGGAGCTGTTTTTT	CASSPRTTSGPGELFF
.	.	TRBV9	TRBJ2-7	TGTGCCAGCAGCGTAGGACCCCTCGGGACATACTACGAGCAGTACTTC	CASSVGPLGTYYEQYF
few	.	TRBV29-1	TRBJ2-1	TGCAGCGTCCGAGGGACTTTTAGCGAGCAGTTCTTC	CSVRGTFSEQFF
.	.	TRBV9	TRBJ1-3	TGTGCCAGCAGCGTGGTAACTGAAGGAAACACCATATATTTT	CASSVVTEGNTIYF
.	.	TRBV12-3/TRBV12-4	TRBJ1-5	TGTGCCAGCAGTTTTTTAAGGGGAGGACAGCCCCAGCATTTT	CASSFLRGGQPQHF
.	.	TRBV5-5	TRBJ2-5	TGTGCCAGCAGCTCCCTCAGTCAGGGAGAGACCCAGTACTTC	CASSSLSQGETQYF
.	.	TRBV12-3/TRBV12-4	TRBJ2-1	TGTGCCAGCAGTTTTCGGCAGGGTGTCCGCAATGAGCAGTTCTTC	CASSFRQGVRNEQFF
.	TRBD1	TRBV7-2	TRBJ2-1	TGTGCCAGCAGCTTAGATATCGGACAGGGTCTCTATGAGCAGTTCTTC	CASSLDIGQGLYEQFF
few	TRBD1	TRBV27	TRBJ1-6	TGTGCCAGCAGTGGACAGGGGAAGTCCTGGGATTCACCCCTCCACTTT	CASSGQGKSWDSPLHF
.	.	TRBV27	TRBJ1-1	TGTGCCAGCAGCCACTCTCCTCCTGCAGCTAACACTGAAGCTTTCTTT	CASSHSPPAANTEAFF
.	TRBD1	TRBV7-2	TRBJ1-6	TGTGCCAGCAGCTTGGACAGGCCTCGTAATAATTCACCCCTCCACTTT	CASSLDRPRNNSPLHF
.	.	TRBV12-3/TRBV12-4	TRBJ2-1	TGTGCCAGCAAACAACCGGGACCCCGGAATGAGCAGTTCTTC	CASKQPGPRNEQFF
.	TRBD1	TRBV12-5	TRBJ2-1	TGTGCTAGTGGTTTCGGGACAGGGATTGATACCAATGAGCAGTTCTTC	CASGFGTGIDTNEQFF
.	.	TRBV27	TRBJ2-5	TGTGCCAGCAGAGACTCCCGGCTAGGGACCCAGTACTTC	CASRDSRLGTQYF
few	.	TRBV12-3/TRBV12-4	TRBJ1-6	TGTGCCAGCAGTAGGGGGTCAGCCTATAATTCACCCCTCCACTTT	CASSRGSAYNSPLHF
few	.	TRBV14	TRBJ2-3	TGTGCCAGCAGCCAATTCTCCCACTCCACAGATACGCAGTATTTT	CASSQFSHSTDTQYF
.	TRBD1	TRBV5-8	TRBJ2-5	TGTGCCAGCAGCACCATGTTTGGGACAGGGGGAGAGACCCAGTACTTC	CASSTMFGTGGETQYF
.	.	TRBV6-6	TRBJ1-3	TGTGCCAGCAGTTACTCGGCAGGGCACTCTGGAAACACCATATATTTT	CASSYSAGHSGNTIYF
.	TRBD2	TRBV29-1	TRBJ2-1	TGCAGCGTTGGGGGTCGGGTAGCGGGAGGGCCTTCCTACAATGAGCGGTTCTTC	CSVGGRVAGGPSYNERFF
few	.	TRBV29-1	TRBJ2-1	TGCAGCGTTGTCTCGCCAACCTACAATGAGCAGTTCTTC	CSVVSPTYNEQFF
.	.	TRBV3-1	TRBJ2-3	TGTGCCAGCAGCCAAGATTTACAGGCAACAACACGCACAGATACGCAGTATTTT	CASSQDLQATTRTDTQYF
.	TRBD2	TRBV7-7	TRBJ2-1	TGTGCTAGCAGCTTAGGACCGGGACTAGCGGCGGATGAGCAGTTCTTC	CASSLGPGLAADEQFF
.	TRBD1	TRBV7-2	TRBJ1-2	TGTGCCAGCAGCTCCGGGGGACAGTTTACGTATGGCTACACCTTC	CASSSGGQFTYGYTF
.	TRBD2	TRBV7-2	TRBJ2-1	TGTGCCAGCAGCCCTGCTAGCGGGGGGTACAATGAGCAGTTCTTC	CASSPASGGYNEQFF
once	.	TRBV11-2	TRBJ1-4	TGTGCCAGCAGCTTAGGCTTCTCCGAAAAACTGTTTTTT	CASSLGFSEKLFF
.	.	TRBV20-1	TRBJ1-2	TGCAGTTGGAGATGGGCCGAATATGGCTACACCTTC	CSWRWAEYGYTF
few	.	TRBV11-2	TRBJ1-2	TGTGCCAGCGGGCACATTAACTATGGCTACACCTTC	CASGHINYGYTF
few	.	TRBV21-1	TRBJ2-4	TGTGCCAGCAGCCCTCAAACCGGGACTAGCGGGCAAGCCAAAAACATTCAGTACTTC	CASSPQTGTSGQAKNIQYF
.	TRBD1	TRBV20-1	TRBJ2-7	TGCAGTGCTAGAGTTCCCGACAGGGCCTACGAGCAGTACTTC	CSARVPDRAYEQYF
.	.	TRBV12-3/TRBV12-4	TRBJ1-4	TGTGCCAGCAGTTTGGAGGGGAATGAAAAACTGTTTTTT	CASSLEGNEKLFF
many	.	TRBV20-1	TRBJ2-7	TGCAGTGCCCGAACCTCAAACTACGAGCAGTACTTC	CSARTSNYEQYF
.	.	TRBV24-1	TRBJ2-5	TGTGCCACCAGTGCCCCGGGGGGACAGCGGCAAGAGACCCAGTACTTC	CATSAPGGQRQETQYF
.	TRBD2	TRBV20-1	TRBJ2-4	TGCAGTGCTAGGACTAGCGGGGAAAACATTCAGTACTTC	CSARTSGENIQYF
.	.	TRBV27	TRBJ2-7	TGTGCCAGCAGTCCATCCGGAGCAATCTACGAGCAGTACTTC	CASSPSGAIYEQYF
.	TRBD1	TRBV6-5	TRBJ2-1	TGTGCCAGCAGTTACGCTACAGGGGGCAATGAGCAGTTCTTC	CASSYATGGNEQFF
many	.	TRBV6-6	TRBJ2-1	TGTGCCAGCAGTTACTCGCCCCGGACCTATGAGCAGTTCTTC	CASSYSPRTYEQFF
.	TRBD2	TRBV27	TRBJ2-3	TGTGCCAGCAGTCGGGGAGCGGGGGGGAATACAGATACGCAGTATTTT	CASSRGAGGNTDTQYF
.	.	TRBV29-1	TRBJ2-5	TGCAGCGCCAGGGGTAGTGGGGAGACCCAGTACTTC	CSARGSGETQYF
.	.	TRBV6-2/TRBV6-3	TRBJ1-5	TGTGCCAGCAGTTACGGGAGACAGGTCAATCAGCCCCAGCATTTT	CASSYGRQVNQPQHF
.	.	TRBV29-1	TRBJ1-1	TGCAGCGTTGAGGGGGCAGCGAACACTGAAGCTTTCTTT	CSVEGAANTEAFF
.	.	TRBV20-1	TRBJ2-7	TGCAGTGCTAGAGATCAGGAAGAGTACGGATCCTACGAGCAGTACTTC	CSARDQEEYGSYEQYF
many	TRBD2	TRBV7-2	TRBJ2-4	TGTGCCAGCAGCTTAGAGGGGACTAGCGGGGGCGGAAACATTCAGTACTTC	CASSLEGTSGGGNIQYF
.	TRBD2	TRBV4-2	TRBJ2-1	TGTGTCAGCAGCGCCGCCAGCGGGAGAACCTACAATGAGCAGTTCTTC	CVSSAASGRTYNEQFF
once	.	TRBV30	TRBJ2-3	TGTGCCTGGAAACTTAGTACAGATACGCAGTATTTT	CAWKLSTDTQYF
few	.	TRBV25-1	TRBJ2-1	TGTGCCAGCAGTGACCCACTACTATCCTACAATGAGCAGTTCTTC	CASSDPLLSYNEQFF
.	.	TRBV12-3/TRBV12-4	TRBJ2-7	TGTGCCAGCAGGCGGACAGCATACTACGAGCAGTACTTC	CASRRTAYYEQYF
many	.	TRBV5-1	TRBJ1-5	TGCGCCAGCAGCCCGGACGGGGGCTCTGGTCAGCCCCAGCATTTT	CASSPDGGSGQPQHF
few	TRBD2	TRBV27	TRBJ2-4	TGTGCCAGCAGTTTATCGCCCGGGACTAGCGGGAGAGACATTCAGTACTTC	CASSLSPGTSGRDIQYF
few	TRBD1	TRBV29-1	TRBJ1-2	TGCAGCGTTCGGACCGGGACAGGGTACGGCTATGGCTACACCTTC	CSVRTGTGYGYGYTF
.	.	TRBV7-2	TRBJ1-2	TGTGCCAGCAGCTTATCTATCAGGGTGGGGTGGAACTATGGCTACACCTTC	CASSLSIRVGWNYGYTF
.	.	TRBV5-1	TRBJ2-1	TGCGCCAGCAGCTTGGCCCCTAGCCTCTACAATGAGCAGTTCTTC	CASSLAPSLYNEQFF